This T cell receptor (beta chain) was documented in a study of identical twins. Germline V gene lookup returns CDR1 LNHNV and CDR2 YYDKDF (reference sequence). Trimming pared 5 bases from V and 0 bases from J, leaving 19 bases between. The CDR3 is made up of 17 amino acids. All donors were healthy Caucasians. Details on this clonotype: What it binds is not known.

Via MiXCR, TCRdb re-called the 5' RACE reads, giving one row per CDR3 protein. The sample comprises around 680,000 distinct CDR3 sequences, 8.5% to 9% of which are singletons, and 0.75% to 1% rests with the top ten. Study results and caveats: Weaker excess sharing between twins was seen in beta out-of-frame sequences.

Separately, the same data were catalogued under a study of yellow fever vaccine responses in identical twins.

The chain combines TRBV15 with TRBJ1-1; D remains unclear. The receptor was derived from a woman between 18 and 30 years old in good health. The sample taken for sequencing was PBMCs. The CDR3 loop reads CATSPQLQAVLNTEAFF. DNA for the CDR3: TGTGCCACCAGCCCACAGTTGCAGGCGGTTCTGAACACTGAAGCTTTCTTT.